Only one count was recorded for the clone carrying this T cell receptor (beta chain). Antigen: not known. The data stem from a study of T cell responses to AZD1222 COVID-19 vaccine. The table came from immunoSEQ multiplex PCR; TCRdb's copy has only in-frame clones and leaves some out. This table holds hundreds of thousands of clones, approximately 94% found once. Study observations and caveats: Mapped onto spike, vaccine-associated CD4 TCRs spanned it and were dominant at 160-218 and 743-854. The donor cohort was predominantly white British with a female majority, and clonal diversity may have been underestimated.

The CDR3 length is 12 residues. V was pared by 4 bases and J by 3 bases, with 3 bases of the junction left unmatched. The germline CDR1 and CDR2 sequences are SQVTM and ANQGSEA. The source was peripheral blood, collected 28 days after the second AZD1222 dose. This receptor was identified in an adult who received the AZD1222 COVID-19 vaccine. V and J are TRBV29-1 and TRBJ2-7, with 7 bases aligning to TRBD2. CDR3 nucleotides: TGCAGCGTTGGCGTAGCGGGCTACGAGCAGTACTTC. The encoded protein is CSVGVAGYEQYF.